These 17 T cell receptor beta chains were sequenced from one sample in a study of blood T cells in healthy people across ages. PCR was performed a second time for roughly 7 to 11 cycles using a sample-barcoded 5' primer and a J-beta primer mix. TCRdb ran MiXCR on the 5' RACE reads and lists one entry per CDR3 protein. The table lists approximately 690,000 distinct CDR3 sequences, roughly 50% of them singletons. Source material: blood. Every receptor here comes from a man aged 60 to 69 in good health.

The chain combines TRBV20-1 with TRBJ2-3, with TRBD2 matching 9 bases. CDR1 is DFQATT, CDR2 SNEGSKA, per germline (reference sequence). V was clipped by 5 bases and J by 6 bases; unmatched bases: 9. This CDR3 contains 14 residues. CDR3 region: CSAPPSGGSDTQYF. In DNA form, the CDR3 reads TGCAGTGCTCCCCCCAGCGGGGGGTCTGATACGCAGTATTTT.

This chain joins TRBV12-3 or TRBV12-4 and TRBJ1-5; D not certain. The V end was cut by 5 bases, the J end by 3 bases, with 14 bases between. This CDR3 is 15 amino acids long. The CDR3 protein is CASSTTDWNNQPQHF. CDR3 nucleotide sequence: TGTGCCAGCAGTACTACGGACTGGAACAATCAGCCCCAGCATTTT.

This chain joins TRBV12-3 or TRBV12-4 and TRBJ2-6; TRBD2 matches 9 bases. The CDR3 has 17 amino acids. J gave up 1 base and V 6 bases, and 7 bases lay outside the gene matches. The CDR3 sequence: CASSPRAGGSGANVLTF. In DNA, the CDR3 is TGTGCCAGCAGCCCTCGAGCGGGGGGTTCTGGGGCCAACGTCCTGACTTTC.

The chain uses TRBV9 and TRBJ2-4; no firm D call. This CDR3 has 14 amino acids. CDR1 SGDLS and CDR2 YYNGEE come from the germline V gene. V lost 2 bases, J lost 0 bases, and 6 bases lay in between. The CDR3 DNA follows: TGTGCCAGCAGCGTGAGCGTAGCCAAAAACATTCAGTACTTC. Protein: CASSVSVAKNIQYF.

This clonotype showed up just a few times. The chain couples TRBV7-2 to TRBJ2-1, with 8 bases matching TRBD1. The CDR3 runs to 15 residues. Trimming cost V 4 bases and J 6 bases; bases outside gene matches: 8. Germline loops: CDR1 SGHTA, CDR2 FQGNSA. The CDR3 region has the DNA TGTGCCAGCAGCTCGCTGGGCAGGGGGCGCAATGAGCAGTTCTTC. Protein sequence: CASSSLGRGRNEQFF.

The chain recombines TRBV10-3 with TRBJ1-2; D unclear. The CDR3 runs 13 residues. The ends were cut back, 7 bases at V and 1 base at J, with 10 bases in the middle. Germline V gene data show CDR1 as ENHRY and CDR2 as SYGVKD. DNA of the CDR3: TGTGCCATCAACCCGGGAGATAACTATGGCTACACCTTC. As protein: CAINPGDNYGYTF.

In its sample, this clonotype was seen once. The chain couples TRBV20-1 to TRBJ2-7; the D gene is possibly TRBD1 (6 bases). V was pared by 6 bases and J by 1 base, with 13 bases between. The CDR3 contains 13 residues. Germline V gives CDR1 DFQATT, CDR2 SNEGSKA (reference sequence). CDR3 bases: TGCAGTGCCAGGGGTTCGTCTTCCTACGAGCAGTACTTC. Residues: CSARGSSSYEQYF.

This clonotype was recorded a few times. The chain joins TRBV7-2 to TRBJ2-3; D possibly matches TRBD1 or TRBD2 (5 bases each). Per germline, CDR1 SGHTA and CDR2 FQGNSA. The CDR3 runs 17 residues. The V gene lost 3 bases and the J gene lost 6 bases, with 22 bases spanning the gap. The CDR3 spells CASSLFAAPRGEDTQYF. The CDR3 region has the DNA TGTGCCAGCAGCTTGTTCGCGGCCCCCCGGGGCGAGGATACGCAGTATTTT.

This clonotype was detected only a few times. CDR3 in amino acids: CASSQSGAREKLFF. CDR3 coding DNA: TGTGCCAGCAGCCAATCGGGAGCCAGGGAAAAACTGTTTTTT. The rearrangement joins TRBV4-2 to TRBJ1-4; D is unresolved. The CDR3 contains 14 residues. Trimming took 2 bases from V and 8 from J, leaving 12 bases between them. Germline V gene sequence: CDR1 LGHNA, CDR2 YNFKEQ.

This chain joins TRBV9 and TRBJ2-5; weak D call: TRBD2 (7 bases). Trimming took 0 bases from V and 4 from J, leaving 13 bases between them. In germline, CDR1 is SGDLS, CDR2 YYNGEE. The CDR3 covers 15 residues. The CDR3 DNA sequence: TGTGCCAGCAGCGTAGTCGAAAGGGGGGGAGAGACCCAGTACTTC. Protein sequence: CASSVVERGGETQYF.

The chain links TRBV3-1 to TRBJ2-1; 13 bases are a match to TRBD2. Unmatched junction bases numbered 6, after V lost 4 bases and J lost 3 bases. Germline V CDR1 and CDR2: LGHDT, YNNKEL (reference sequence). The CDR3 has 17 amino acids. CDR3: CASSPSRTSGGYNEQFF. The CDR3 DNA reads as TGTGCCAGCAGCCCCTCGCGGACTAGCGGGGGCTACAATGAGCAGTTCTTC.

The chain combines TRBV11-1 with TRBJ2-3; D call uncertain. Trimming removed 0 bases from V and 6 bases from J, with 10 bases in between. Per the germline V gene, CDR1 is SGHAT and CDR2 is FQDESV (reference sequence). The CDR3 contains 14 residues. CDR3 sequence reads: CASSLAAASDTQYF. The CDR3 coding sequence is TGTGCCAGCAGCTTAGCGGCGGCTTCTGATACGCAGTATTTT.

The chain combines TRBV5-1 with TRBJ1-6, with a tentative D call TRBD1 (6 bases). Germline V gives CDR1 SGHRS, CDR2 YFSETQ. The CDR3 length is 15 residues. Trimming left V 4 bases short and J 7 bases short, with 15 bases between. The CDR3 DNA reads TGCGCCAGCAGCACACAGGGCCTCCACAATTCACCCCTCCACTTT. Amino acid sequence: CASSTQGLHNSPLHF.

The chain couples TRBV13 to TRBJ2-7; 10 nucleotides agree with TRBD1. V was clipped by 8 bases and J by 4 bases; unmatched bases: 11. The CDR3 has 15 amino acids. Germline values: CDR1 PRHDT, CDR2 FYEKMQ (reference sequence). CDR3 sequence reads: CASAWPGQGKYEQYF. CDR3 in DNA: TGTGCCAGCGCTTGGCCGGGACAGGGGAAGTACGAGCAGTACTTC.

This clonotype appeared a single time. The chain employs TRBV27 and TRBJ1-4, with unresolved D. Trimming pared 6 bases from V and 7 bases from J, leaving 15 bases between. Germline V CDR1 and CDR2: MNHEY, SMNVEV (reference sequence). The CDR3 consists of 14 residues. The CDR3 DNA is TGTGCCAGCAGCCTTCGGGCAGGCGGTGAAAAACTGTTTTTT. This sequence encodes CASSLRAGGEKLFF.

For the CDR3, the DNA is TGCAGCGTTGTGGGACAGGGTGGCGAGACCCAGTACTTC. Its protein product is CSVVGQGGETQYF. The chain uses TRBV29-1 and TRBJ2-5, with 9 bases aligning to TRBD1. In germline, CDR1 is SQVTM, CDR2 ANQGSEA. CDR3 length: 13 residues. V lost 4 bases and J lost 5; bases outside the gene matches: 5.

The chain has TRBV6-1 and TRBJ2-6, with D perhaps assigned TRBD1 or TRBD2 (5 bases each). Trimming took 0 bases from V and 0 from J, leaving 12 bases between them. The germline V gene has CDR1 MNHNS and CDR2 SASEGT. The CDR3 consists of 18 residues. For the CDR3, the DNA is TGTGCCAGCAGTGAAGCGCCGGGACGGCTCTCTGGGGCCAACGTCCTGACTTTC. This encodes CASSEAPGRLSGANVLTF.